This passage covers 15 T cell receptor beta chains from one sample sequenced in a study of tumor-infiltrating lymphocytes in primary liver carcinoma. A primer matching the constant region was used to make TCR beta cDNA from approximately 520 ng of total RNA. Slightly modified ARM-PCR served as the procedure for the TCR beta libraries. These libraries came from three rounds of nested multiplex PCR. Each of the first two PCR rounds ran approximately 9 cycles with TRBV1-TRBV30 forward and C-beta reverse primers. TCRdb analysed the multiplex PCR reads with MiXCR anew, one entry per CDR3 protein. The sample lists some 320,000 distinct CDR3 sequences, about 62% occurring once. Extraction also yielded germline DNA, while blood RNA was obtained from unsorted whole blood. The sequencing input was peripheral blood. The receptors come from a man aged 40-50 years with primary liver carcinoma and hepatitis B virus infection.

As regards this clonotype: A read error may explain this, as a much larger clone is one base away. This chain connects TRBV5-1 to TRBJ2-4; 7 bases are shared with TRBD1. J lost 6 bases, V lost 4 bases, and 4 bases had no gene match. The CDR3 has 13 residues. CDR1 SGHRS and CDR2 YFSETQ come from the germline V gene. CDR3 in amino acids: CASSMDRRNIQYF. Written as DNA, the CDR3 is TGCGCCAGCAGCATGGACAGGAGAAACATTCAGTACTTC.

This clonotype was detected ten times or more. This rearrangement joins TRBV6-1 to TRBJ2-1; 7 bases align to TRBD1. The length of the CDR3 is 14 residues. Unmatched junction bases numbered 10, after V lost 10 bases and J lost 4 bases. Germline V gives CDR1 MNHNS, CDR2 SASEGT. This CDR3 is CAIKGDSPYNEQFF. CDR3 DNA: TGTGCCATCAAAGGGGACAGCCCTTACAATGAGCAGTTCTTC.

With regard to this clonotype: A junction end diverges from the germline sequence, so it may reflect a read error. The gene calls are TRBV14 and TRBJ1-1; possible D gene TRBD1, 5 bases. CDR1 is SGHDN, CDR2 FVKESK, per germline. The CDR3 loop spans 13 amino acids. The CDR3 loop reads CDSSQILRGRAFF. DNA for the CDR3: TGTGACAGCAGCCAGATACTCCGGGGCCGGGCTTTCTTT.

The chain is built from TRBV5-4 and TRBJ2-4; 9 nucleotides align to TRBD1. The CDR3 has 14 amino acids. The germline CDR1 and CDR2 sequences are SGHNT and YYREEE (reference sequence). V lost 4 bases to trimming and J lost 8 bases; unmatched junction nucleotides: 7. CDR3 amino acids: CASSAGQGRDIQYF. DNA for the CDR3: TGTGCCAGCAGCGCCGGACAGGGGAGGGACATTCAGTACTTC.

This chain uses TRBV6-1 with TRBJ2-7; D is uncertain. The CDR3 loop spans 15 amino acids. V lost 3 bases, J lost 4 bases, and 16 bases lay in between. CDR1 and CDR2 from the germline V gene are MNHNS and SASEGT. The CDR3 spells CASSDSSRANYEQYF. The CDR3 DNA sequence: TGTGCCAGCAGTGACTCCTCTAGAGCGAATTACGAGCAGTACTTC.

In regard to this clonotype: This could be a read error, since a much larger clone is one nucleotide away. This chain uses TRBV5-5 with TRBJ2-5; D is uncertain. The length of the CDR3 is 13 residues. The germline CDR1 and CDR2 sequences are SGHKS and YYEKEE (reference sequence). The CDR3 loop is CDSSLTLRETQYF. CDR3 nucleotide sequence: TGTGACAGCAGCCTGACCCTGAGAGAGACCCAGTACTTC. Drawing the rest from reference TRBV5-5 and TRBJ2-5, the complete variable domain is DAGVTQSPTHLIKTRGQQVTLRCSPISGHKSVSWYQQVLGQGPQFIFQYYEKEERGRGNFPDRFSARQFPNYSSELNVNALLLGDSALYLCDSSLTLRETQYFGPGTRLLVL.

This clonotype was observed a handful of times. The V call is TRBV21-1, the J call TRBJ2-1; no check of the table's D call, TRBD2, against the DNA was made. TRBV21-1 is flagged as a pseudogene. The CDR3 sequence is 16 residues long. CDR3 sequence reads: CASSSSIGSSYNEQFF. CDR3 DNA sequence: TGTGCCAGCTCCTCCTCGATTGGATCCTCCTACAATGAGCAGTTCTTC.

Details on this clonotype: A read error may account for a junction end that differs from germline. J is TRBJ2-1 and V is TRBV29-1; TRBD2 matches 14 bases. Germline lookup yields CDR1 SQVTM and CDR2 ANQGSEA. CDR3 length: 15 residues. The CDR3 here is CIVYGTSGRNNEHFF. CDR3 DNA sequence: TGCATCGTCTATGGGACTAGCGGGAGAAATAATGAGCACTTCTTC.

As concerns this clonotype: A much larger clonotype is one base distant, so this may be a read error. This rearrangement joins TRBV4-1 to TRBJ1-1; D unclear. Germline-derived CDR1 and CDR2 are MGHRA and YSYEKL. This CDR3 contains 13 residues. The CDR3 here is CASSVNKNIEAFF. The CDR3 coding sequence is TGCGCCAGCAGCGTTAATAAGAACATTGAAGCTTTCTTT.

Worth noting for this clonotype: Just one base apart from a much larger clone, this may be a read error. This rearrangement joins TRBV6-5 to TRBJ1-2; D call uncertain. The CDR3 runs 13 residues. CDR1 is MNHEY, CDR2 SVGAGI, per germline. In DNA form, the CDR3 reads TGTGACAGCAGTTACCACAGATCCTATGGCTACACCTTC. Translated: CDSSYHRSYGYTF.

With regard to this clonotype: This could be a read error, since a much larger clone is one nucleotide away. This rearrangement joins TRBV6-5 to TRBJ2-7, with D maybe TRBD1 (5 bases). CDR3 length equals 13 residues. Germline CDR1 reads MNHEY; CDR2 reads SVGAGI. The CDR3 loop is CVSRGLDSYEQYF. Here the CDR3 DNA reads TGTGTCAGCAGAGGTCTCGACAGCTACGAGCAGTACTTC.

This clonotype was found once. This may arise from a read error, as a much more abundant clone is one base away. The conserved phenylalanine or tryptophan is not found at the CDR3 terminus, so this likely reflects a read error. The V gene is TRBV10-3, the J gene TRBJ2-3; no definite D call. The CDR3 contains 12 residues. The V end was cut by 2 bases, the J end by 4 bases, with 4 bases between. CDR1 and CDR2 (germline): ENHRY, SYGVKD. The CDR3 here is CAISERSDTQYS. The CDR3 bases are TGTGCCATCAGTGAGAGATCAGATACGCAGTATTCT.

There are a few counts of this clonotype. The chain links TRBV5-1 to TRBJ2-1; D gene ambiguous. V was clipped by 3 bases and J by 6 bases, with 13 bases between them. This CDR3 is 14 amino acids long. The germline CDR1 and CDR2 sequences are SGHRS and YFSETQ. The CDR3, as DNA: TGCGCCAGCAGCTCATCCCAGCTCCCCAATGAGCAGTTCTTC. It codes for CASSSSQLPNEQFF.

CDR3 loop: CASRETGAVYSGANVLTF. CDR3 nucleotide sequence: TGTGCCAGCAGGGAGACAGGGGCGGTATATTCTGGGGCCAACGTCCTGACTTTC. The chain employs TRBV6-2 or TRBV6-3 and TRBJ2-6, with 8 nucleotides matching TRBD1. In germline, CDR1 is MNHEY, CDR2 SVGEGT. CDR3 length equals 18 residues. The J segment lost 1 base and the V segment lost 6 bases, leaving 11 bases of the junction unmatched.

Comments on this clonotype: This clone may be a read error of a much larger clone one base away. The chain combines TRBV4-3 with TRBJ1-1, with D possibly being TRBD1 (6 bases). The CDR3 has 13 amino acids. Germline CDR1 and CDR2: LGHNA and YSLEER. V was cut by 1 base and J by 9 bases, with 12 bases left in between. Here the CDR3 DNA reads TGCGCCAGCAGCCAAGGAAGGGGGAAGAAAGCTTTCTTT. It is translated as CASSQGRGKKAFF.